Listed here are 25 T cell receptor beta chains from one sample, sequenced in a study of cytomegalovirus exposure and HLA in healthy donors. Primers included in the PCR were 60 Vbeta and 13 Jbeta primers. The method was immunoSEQ multiplex PCR; TCRdb's version includes in-frame clones alone and lacks a portion of them. The table shows fewer than 75,000 clones, with just under 80% occurring only once. Sequencing was done on a sample of PBMCs. Source of these receptors: a young woman in good health and CMV-seronegative.

The chain has TRBV4-3 and TRBJ1-1; no reliable D call. The CDR3 is 15 amino acids. Germline V gene sequence: CDR1 LGHNA, CDR2 YSLEER. Trimming shortened V by 0 bases and J by 2 bases, and 10 bases separated the two germline ends. CDR3 sequence reads: CASSQDAAGNTEAFF. The CDR3 DNA is TGCGCCAGCAGCCAAGATGCGGCGGGCAACACTGAAGCTTTCTTT.

The chain has TRBV5-1 and TRBJ2-1, with unresolved D. The CDR3 totals 13 residues. Germline V gene data show CDR1 as SGHRS and CDR2 as YFSETQ. V was pared by 3 bases and J by 5 bases, with 9 bases between. The CDR3 is CASSSNLDNEQFF. CDR3 bases: TGCGCCAGCAGCTCAAACTTGGACAATGAGCAGTTCTTC.

This clone has only one observation. The genes are TRBV27 and TRBJ1-2, with D possibly being TRBD1 (6 bases). V shed 4 bases and J shed 5 bases, with 8 bases lying between them. Germline lookup yields CDR1 MNHEY and CDR2 SMNVEV (reference sequence). The CDR3 contains 12 residues. The CDR3 nucleotides are TGTGCCAGCAGTTCTACAGGGTATGGCTACACCTTC. Amino acid sequence: CASSSTGYGYTF.

This clone was recorded a few times. The rearrangement links TRBV4-1 to TRBJ2-7, with 8 bases fitting TRBD1. Germline lookup yields CDR1 MGHRA and CDR2 YSYEKL. The CDR3 has 17 residues. With 1 base clipped from V and 0 bases from J, the junction kept 8 bases outside the gene matches. CDR3 sequence: CASSQGTWTGNSYEQYF. The CDR3 nucleotides read TGCGCCAGCAGCCAAGGCACGTGGACAGGGAACTCCTACGAGCAGTACTTC.

The rearrangement links TRBV5-1 to TRBJ1-2, with D perhaps TRBD1 (5 bases). The length of the CDR3 is 15 residues. V dropped 4 bases and J dropped 7 bases, with 20 bases sitting between them. Per germline, CDR1 SGHRS and CDR2 YFSETQ. CDR3: CASSTATDSLGGYTF. The CDR3 DNA reads TGCGCCAGCAGCACCGCAACTGACAGCCTGGGTGGCTACACCTTC.

The chain couples TRBV10-3 to TRBJ2-7; 8 positions agree with TRBD1. J lost 2 bases, V lost 6 bases, and 6 bases had no gene match. CDR1 is ENHRY, CDR2 SYGVKD, per germline. The CDR3 is 14 residues long. The CDR3 sequence: CAIRGTGSTYEQYF. The CDR3 nucleotides are TGTGCCATCAGGGGGACAGGTTCTACCTACGAGCAGTACTTC.

The chain uses TRBV19 and TRBJ2-1; a possible D gene is TRBD2 (5 bases). From germline, CDR1 is LNHDA and CDR2 SQIVND (reference sequence). There are 11 residues in the CDR3. The V end lost 4 bases, the J end lost 9 bases, and 7 bases lay between the germline ends. In DNA form, the CDR3 reads TGTGCCAGTAGTAGGGAGCCTGAGCAGTTCTTC. This translates into CASSREPEQFF.

The genes are TRBV25-1 and TRBJ1-1; perhaps TRBD1 as D (5 bases). From germline, CDR1 is MGHDK and CDR2 SYGVNS. V was clipped by 7 bases and J by 1 base, with 13 bases between them. The CDR3 is 14 residues long. Written as DNA, the CDR3 is TGTGCCAGCACTCTGCCCGGGGGGAACACTGAAGCTTTCTTT. Translating gives CASTLPGGNTEAFF. Using reference TRBV25-1 and TRBJ1-1 for the parts outside the CDR3, the full variable domain is EADIYQTPRYLVIGTGKKITLECSQTMGHDKMYWYQQDPGMELHLIHYSYGVNSTEKGDLSSESTVSRIRTEHFPLTLESARPSHTSQYLCASTLPGGNTEAFFGQGTRLTVV.

The genes are TRBV2 and TRBJ2-5; D is unclear. Germline CDR1 reads SNHLY; CDR2 reads FYNNEI. The V and J ends lost 3 bases and 0 bases respectively, with 8 bases between them. This CDR3 has 14 residues. The CDR3 loop is CASSEGRNQETQYF. CDR3 nucleotide sequence: TGTGCCAGCAGTGAGGGCAGGAACCAAGAGACCCAGTACTTC.

V is TRBV28 and J is TRBJ2-3, with D uncertain. The CDR3 sequence is 14 residues long. Germline assignment: CDR1 MDHEN and CDR2 SYDVKM. V was pared by 6 bases and J by 0 bases, with 10 bases between. Written as DNA, the CDR3 is TGTGCCAGCAGCCCTCGTTCTAGCACAGATACGCAGTATTTT. Translation: CASSPRSSTDTQYF.

The chain is built from TRBV9 and TRBJ1-4, with 10 bases that match TRBD1. This CDR3 comprises 15 residues. The J segment lost 7 bases and the V segment lost 4 bases, leaving 7 bases of the junction unmatched. In germline, CDR1 is SGDLS, CDR2 YYNGEE. The CDR3 sequence is CASSPRTGGGEKLFF. DNA for the CDR3: TGTGCCAGCAGCCCCCGGACAGGGGGGGGTGAAAAACTGTTTTTT.

The chain has TRBV29-1 and TRBJ1-5; the match to TRBD1 covers 9 bases. The CDR3 has 19 residues. The trim removed 3 bases at V and 0 bases at J, leaving 15 bases unmatched. Per germline, CDR1 SQVTM and CDR2 ANQGSEA. This chain's CDR3 is CSVEFSQGANTFSNQPQHF. CDR3 nucleotide sequence: TGCAGCGTTGAGTTCTCACAGGGGGCTAACACCTTTAGCAATCAGCCCCAGCATTTT. The variable domain in full, completed from reference TRBV29-1 and TRBJ1-5, reads SAVISQKPSRDICQRGTSLTIQCQVDSQVTMMFWYRQQPGQSLTLIATANQGSEATYESGFVIDKFPISRPNLTFSTLTVSNMSPEDSSIYLCSVEFSQGANTFSNQPQHFGDGTRLSIL.

V is TRBV30 and J is TRBJ1-2; 7 nucleotides match TRBD1. This CDR3 has 11 residues. The germline V gene encodes CDR1 GTSNPN and CDR2 SVGIG (reference sequence). After removal of 5 bases from V and 7 bases from J, the junction contained 4 bases not matched to a gene. CDR3 sequence reads: CAWAQGFGYTF. The CDR3 DNA reads as TGTGCCTGGGCACAGGGGTTTGGCTACACCTTC.

This chain connects TRBV9 to TRBJ1-4; 7 nucleotides match TRBD1. CDR1 and CDR2 from the germline V gene are SGDLS and YYNGEE. J gave up 8 bases and V 4 bases, and 8 bases lay outside the gene matches. CDR3 length equals 14 residues. The CDR3 loop is CASSPGTAREKLFF. The CDR3 nucleotides are TGTGCCAGCAGCCCCGGGACAGCGAGAGAAAAACTGTTTTTT.

CDR3 residues: CASSYGSGPEQYF. DNA for the CDR3: TGTGCCAGCAGTTACGGATCTGGGCCCGAGCAGTACTTC. This rearrangement joins TRBV6-5 to TRBJ2-7; D not resolved. Per germline, CDR1 MNHEY and CDR2 SVGAGI. The CDR3 has 13 amino acids. Trimming took off 2 bases at V and 6 bases at J, with 11 bases between the two ends.

The gene calls are TRBV4-3 and TRBJ1-1; possible D gene TRBD1, 6 bases. CDR3 length: 17 amino acids. V lost 0 bases, J lost 2 bases, and 16 bases lay in between. The germline gives CDR1 LGHNA, CDR2 YSLEER. The CDR3 coding sequence is TGCGCCAGCAGCCAAGAGGAGACCGGGACACCTAACACTGAAGCTTTCTTT. Translating gives CASSQEETGTPNTEAFF.

The CDR3 region is CASSLDRNTEAFF. The CDR3, as DNA: TGTGCCAGCAGCTTAGACAGGAACACTGAAGCTTTCTTT. This rearrangement joins TRBV7-9 to TRBJ1-1; D is unclear. Germline-derived CDR1 and CDR2 are SEHNR and FQNEAQ (reference sequence). The CDR3 extends over 13 amino acids. V lost 1 base and J lost 1, with 4 bases in between.

The chain links TRBV29-1 to TRBJ2-7; D is perhaps TRBD1 (6 bases). The germline V gene encodes CDR1 SQVTM and CDR2 ANQGSEA. The CDR3 runs to 15 residues. V was clipped by 3 bases and J by 1 base, with 16 bases between them. The CDR3 sequence: CSVEWGQGRSYEQYF. CDR3 nucleotides: TGCAGCGTTGAGTGGGGGCAGGGAAGGTCCTACGAGCAGTACTTC.

Turning to this clone: Germline is not matched at one junction end, which may reflect a read error. This sequence joins TRBV7-7 and TRBJ2-3; 9 bases are shared with TRBD1. The CDR3 is 16 residues long. The germline gives CDR1 SSHAT, CDR2 FNYEAQ (reference sequence). CDR3 in amino acids: CASSPGTGPFTDTQYF. As DNA, the CDR3 is TGTGCTAGCAGCCCCGGGACAGGGCCTTTCACAGATACGCAGTATTTT.

J is TRBJ2-7 and V is TRBV14; possible D gene TRBD1, 6 bases. Germline V gene data show CDR1 as SGHDN and CDR2 as FVKESK. The V gene lost 4 bases and the J gene lost 3 bases, with 13 bases spanning the gap. The length of the CDR3 is 14 residues. CDR3 sequence (DNA): TGTGCCAGCAGCCGAGCGACAGGAGTCTACGAGCAGTACTTC. Translated, it gives CASSRATGVYEQYF.

V gene TRBV12-5 combines with J gene TRBJ2-7; TRBD2 agrees at 9 bases. CDR3 length: 17 amino acids. The V gene end was trimmed by 0 bases and the J gene end by 6 bases; junction bases not matched to a gene: 12. Germline assignment: CDR1 LGHNT and CDR2 FRNRAP. CDR3 protein: CASGLVLESSGNAEQYF. The CDR3 bases are TGTGCTAGTGGTTTGGTACTTGAGTCTAGCGGGAATGCCGAGCAGTACTTC.

This clone has a handful of counts. This rearrangement joins TRBV4-1 to TRBJ2-6; 8 nucleotides agree with TRBD1. The CDR3 contains 16 residues. CDR1 and CDR2 (germline): MGHRA, YSYEKL. V lost 3 bases to trimming and J lost 0 bases; unmatched junction nucleotides: 1. The CDR3 DNA follows: TGCGCCAGCAGCCAGGACAGGGACTCTGGGGCCAACGTCCTGACTTTC. It encodes CASSQDRDSGANVLTF.

CDR3 loop: CSATGNTEAFF. For the CDR3, the DNA is TGCAGTGCTACGGGGAACACTGAAGCTTTCTTT. The rearrangement links TRBV20-1 to TRBJ1-1, with D unresolved. The CDR3 extends over 11 amino acids. Trimming took off 4 bases at V and 1 base at J, with 4 bases between the two ends. Germline values: CDR1 DFQATT, CDR2 SNEGSKA (reference sequence).

This clone was seen more than once but under ten times. The V call is TRBV5-1, the J call TRBJ2-5; 8 positions match TRBD2. CDR1 SGHRS and CDR2 YFSETQ come from the germline V gene. With 4 bases clipped from V and 2 bases from J, the junction kept 7 bases outside the gene matches. The CDR3 runs 15 residues. The CDR3: CASSPGRGGQETQYF. CDR3 sequence (DNA): TGCGCCAGCAGCCCCGGTCGGGGGGGGCAAGAGACCCAGTACTTC.

The chain joins TRBV4-3 to TRBJ1-5; the match to TRBD1 covers 9 bases. With 1 base clipped from V and 3 bases from J, the junction kept 1 base outside the gene matches. CDR3 size: 15 residues. CDR1 and CDR2 (germline): LGHNA, YSLEER. The CDR3 sequence: CASSQGQGVNQPQHF. CDR3 DNA sequence: TGCGCCAGCAGCCAAGGACAGGGGGTCAATCAGCCCCAGCATTTT.